Below are 22 T cell receptor beta chains sequenced from a single sample in a study of T cell repertoires in cytomegalovirus infection. A single record per CDR3 protein comes from TCRdb applying MiXCR to the reads. The sample has about 400,000 distinct CDR3 sequences; over 15% are singletons. Material for sequencing was PBMCs. The receptors were sampled from a human donor in good health (CMV status not recorded). Some clones in this sample may be carry-over from other donors' samples.

The genes are TRBV2 and TRBJ2-1, with 10 bases that match TRBD2. This CDR3 is built from 12 residues. V shed 6 bases and J 10 bases; nucleotides not matched to a gene: 3. Germline-derived CDR1 and CDR2 are SNHLY and FYNNEI. DNA of the CDR3: TGTGCCAGCAGGGGACTAGCGCCAGAGCAGTTCTTC. Translation: CASRGLAPEQFF.

The CDR3 region has the DNA TGTGCCAGCTCACCACTGCTGGGAGGAGGTAATGAGCAGTTCTTC. It is translated as CASSPLLGGGNEQFF. The chain carries TRBV18 and TRBJ2-1; D may be TRBD2 (6 bases). CDR3 size: 15 residues. V was cut by 1 base and J by 7 bases, with 14 bases left in between. Per the germline V gene, CDR1 is KGHSH and CDR2 is LQKENI.

This clonotype has ten or more counts. J is TRBJ1-1 and V is TRBV2, with 9 bases matching TRBD1. The CDR3 runs 12 residues. With V trimmed by 4 bases and J by 7 bases, 1 base remained unmatched. The germline V gene encodes CDR1 SNHLY and CDR2 FYNNEI. The CDR3, as DNA: TGTGCCAGCAGTGGACAGGGGGTTGAAGCTTTCTTT. This translates into CASSGQGVEAFF.

This clonotype has just a few counts. The chain carries TRBV5-1 and TRBJ1-3, with D maybe TRBD1 (5 bases). Germline CDR1 is SGHRS and CDR2 is YFSETQ. There are 13 residues in the CDR3. Deletions cut 6 bases from V and 7 bases from J, with 14 bases between. The CDR3 protein is CASTGGITNTIYF. CDR3 coding DNA: TGCGCCAGCACCGGGGGGATTACGAACACCATATATTTT.

This clonotype has more than one count but fewer than ten. Its ends do not fully match the called genes, so a read error is possible. The gene calls are TRBV20-1 and TRBJ2-5; D might be TRBD1 or TRBD2, each matching 5 bases. From germline, CDR1 is DFQATT and CDR2 SNEGSKA (reference sequence). The CDR3 is 15 amino acids. In DNA form, the CDR3 reads TGCAGCGCTAGAGTGCCACTGGGACCCGGGGAGACCCAGTACTTC. Amino acids: CSARVPLGPGETQYF.

The J gene is TRBJ1-2, the V gene TRBV11-2, with TRBD1 as a possible D gene (6 bases). Germline CDR1 reads SGHAT; CDR2 reads FQNNGV. The CDR3 totals 13 residues. With 5 bases removed from V and 7 bases from J, the gap between germline ends came to 14 bases. This CDR3 is CASSRTGFLGYTF. DNA for the CDR3: TGTGCCAGCAGCCGTACAGGGTTTCTTGGCTACACCTTC.

In this sample, this clonotype turned up a few times. V gene TRBV12-3 or TRBV12-4 combines with J gene TRBJ2-5, with 8 positions matching TRBD1. V was clipped by 7 bases and J by 3 bases; unmatched bases: 7. The CDR3 contains 14 residues. For the CDR3, the DNA is TGTGCCAGCACCCCACAGGGGGTAGAAGAGACCCAGTACTTC. It encodes CASTPQGVEETQYF.

This clonotype has just a few counts. The chain combines TRBV9 with TRBJ2-5; D uncertain. Germline assignment: CDR1 SGDLS and CDR2 YYNGEE. The CDR3 runs to 13 residues. Trimming cost V 0 bases and J 7 bases, with 10 bases left between them. CDR3 residues: CASSVDSLGTQYF. The CDR3 nucleotides are TGTGCCAGCAGCGTAGATTCTCTCGGGACCCAGTACTTC.

This clonotype occurred a few times. The chain links TRBV28 to TRBJ2-7, with D maybe TRBD2 (6 bases). The CDR3 extends over 15 amino acids. V was pared by 5 bases and J by 0 bases, with 14 bases between. Germline V gene sequence: CDR1 MDHEN, CDR2 SYDVKM. The CDR3 protein is CASSKPGTASYEQYF. The CDR3, as DNA: TGTGCCAGCAGTAAACCCGGGACTGCCTCCTACGAGCAGTACTTC.

This clonotype has just a few counts. The genes are TRBV7-2 and TRBJ2-2; 7 bases agree with TRBD2. In germline, CDR1 is SGHTA, CDR2 FQGNSA. The CDR3 runs 15 residues. V shed 3 bases, J shed 4 bases, and the junction held 5 bases outside the gene matches. CDR3 DNA: TGTGCCAGCAGCTTTGCAGCGGGAAGCACCGGGGAGCTGTTTTTT. This sequence encodes CASSFAAGSTGELFF. The variable domain in full, with the rest retrieved from reference TRBV7-2 and TRBJ2-2, is GAGVSQSPSNKVTEKGKDVELRCDPISGHTALYWYRQSLGQGLEFLIYFQGNSAPDKSGLPSDRFSAERTGGSVSTLTIQRTQQEDSAVYLCASSFAAGSTGELFFGEGSRLTVL.

This clonotype was observed many times. The chain couples TRBV7-2 to TRBJ2-3; 7 bases are a match to TRBD1. V dropped 3 bases and J dropped 1; count of bases not matched to a gene: 4. CDR3 length: 15 amino acids. CDR1 SGHTA and CDR2 FQGNSA come from the germline V gene. The CDR3 nucleotides are TGTGCCAGCAGCTTCAATGGACAGGGCACAGATACGCAGTATTTT. Its translation: CASSFNGQGTDTQYF.

This clonotype showed up many times. This chain joins TRBV6-1 and TRBJ2-3; D not certain. Between the trimmed V and J ends, which lost 4 bases and 1 base, there was a span of 6 bases. Germline V gene sequence: CDR1 MNHNS, CDR2 SASEGT. This CDR3 is 13 amino acids long. This chain's CDR3 is CASSAEGTDTQYF. DNA of the CDR3: TGTGCCAGCAGTGCAGAAGGCACAGATACGCAGTATTTT.

The table lists this clonotype with many counts. The chain carries TRBV7-2 and TRBJ2-1; 13 bases match TRBD2. This CDR3 has 14 residues. V lost 7 bases to trimming and J lost 8 bases; unmatched junction nucleotides: 5. In germline, CDR1 is SGHTA, CDR2 FQGNSA. CDR3 sequence reads: CASKLAGGVDEQFF. The DNA of the CDR3 is TGTGCCAGCAAACTAGCGGGAGGGGTGGATGAGCAGTTCTTC.

This clonotype has a count of ten or more. This chain joins TRBV20-1 and TRBJ2-1; 7 bases are a match to TRBD2. The J segment lost 1 base and the V segment lost 6 bases, leaving 12 bases of the junction unmatched. This CDR3 is 16 amino acids long. Germline CDR1 and CDR2: DFQATT and SNEGSKA (reference sequence). CDR3 in amino acids: CSADSVTSQSYNEQFF. CDR3 sequence (DNA): TGCAGTGCCGATAGTGTGACTAGCCAATCCTACAATGAGCAGTTCTTC.

The sample holds a few counts of this clonotype. The chain recombines TRBV10-3 with TRBJ2-5, with 10 nucleotides matching TRBD2. Trimming removed 6 bases from V and 4 bases from J; junction bases left unmatched: 8. Germline V lookup: CDR1 ENHRY, CDR2 SYGVKD. The CDR3 has 15 amino acids. CDR3 sequence: CAIRETSGEGETQYF. CDR3 in DNA: TGTGCCATCAGGGAAACTAGCGGGGAGGGAGAGACCCAGTACTTC.

The chain is built from TRBV5-1 and TRBJ2-3; TRBD2 aligns across 14 bases. The CDR3 totals 17 residues. With 0 bases clipped from V and 1 base from J, the junction kept 1 base outside the gene matches. Per the germline V gene, CDR1 is SGHRS and CDR2 is YFSETQ. Written as DNA, the CDR3 is TGCGCCAGCAGCTTGGGGACTAGCGGGAGGCGCACAGATACGCAGTATTTT. Translated: CASSLGTSGRRTDTQYF. Complete variable domain (other parts from reference TRBV5-1 and TRBJ2-3): KAGVTQTPRYLIKTRGQQVTLSCSPISGHRSVSWYQQTPGQGLQFLFEYFSETQRNKGNFPGRFSGRQFSNSRSEMNVSTLELGDSALYLCASSLGTSGRRTDTQYFGPGTRLTVL.

The chain uses TRBV7-7 and TRBJ2-5, with a tentative D call TRBD2 (5 bases). V gave up 6 bases and J gave up 4 bases, with 18 bases separating them. CDR1 and CDR2 (germline): SSHAT, FNYEAQ (reference sequence). CDR3 length: 15 residues. CDR3 amino acids: CASSFTRGFGETQYF. The CDR3 DNA reads as TGTGCCAGCAGTTTTACTAGAGGATTTGGAGAGACCCAGTACTTC.

The genes are TRBV7-2 and TRBJ2-5; D gene uncertain. Trimming took off 1 base at V and 5 bases at J, with 8 bases between the two ends. CDR1 and CDR2 from the germline V gene are SGHTA and FQGNSA. This CDR3 has 13 residues. The CDR3 DNA is TGTGCCAGCAGCTTAGGGCTTCCGGAGACCCAGTACTTC. This sequence encodes CASSLGLPETQYF.

This clonotype was recorded at least ten times. The rearrangement joins TRBV7-2 to TRBJ2-7; no reliable D call. The V gene lost 8 bases and the J gene lost 6 bases, with 20 bases spanning the gap. CDR3 length: 14 amino acids. CDR1 is SGHTA and CDR2 is FQGNSA in the germline V gene. The CDR3 spells CASAPHPQSGEQYF. For the CDR3, the DNA is TGTGCCAGCGCCCCACACCCTCAGAGTGGCGAGCAGTACTTC.

This clonotype appeared many times. V and J are TRBV7-6 and TRBJ2-1; D is possibly TRBD1 or TRBD2 (6 bases each). Germline V gene data show CDR1 as SGHVS and CDR2 as FNYEAQ. This CDR3 spans 13 amino acids. Between the trimmed V and J ends, which lost 0 bases and 8 bases, there was a span of 8 bases. The CDR3 protein is CASSLAEGDEQFF. The CDR3, as DNA: TGTGCCAGCAGCTTAGCGGAGGGGGATGAGCAGTTCTTC.

The chain uses TRBV12-3 or TRBV12-4 and TRBJ2-1, with TRBD2 matching over 9 bases. The CDR3 runs to 15 residues. Trimming took 4 bases from V and 7 from J; bases not matched to a gene: 8. The CDR3 DNA reads TGTGCCAGCAGTTGGGTAGCGGGAGAGCCAAATGAGCAGTTCTTC. It translates to CASSWVAGEPNEQFF.

The chain links TRBV7-6 to TRBJ2-7; a weak D match, TRBD2 (5 bases). V lost 2 bases and J lost 4, with 15 bases in between. Germline V gene lookup returns CDR1 SGHVS and CDR2 FNYEAQ. This CDR3 comprises 15 residues. The CDR3 here is CASSLSSGKEYEQYF. The CDR3 DNA reads as TGTGCCAGCAGCTTATCGTCGGGGAAGGAGTACGAGCAGTACTTC.